The entry below describes one T cell receptor (beta chain). The antigen remains undetermined. The PCR used 60 Vbeta and 13 Jbeta primers. TCRdb keeps only in-frame clones here, not all; method: immunoSEQ multiplex PCR. The table has tens of thousands of clones, around 80% seen once; the top ten hold 4.4%. The record originates from a study of cytomegalovirus exposure and HLA in healthy donors. Overall study results and limits: Sequencing artifact likely explains a cluster of highly shared sequence variants. When a later analysis was performed, an Asian-associated ancestry cluster reportedly had fewer N-insertions than the roughly 700-donor mean.

The sample taken for sequencing was PBMCs. This clonotype was sampled from a male donor in good health and CMV-seropositive.

CDR3 coding DNA: TGTGCCAGCAGGACTAGCGGGACCGCGGATACGCAGTATTTT. This gives the protein CASRTSGTADTQYF. The rearrangement uses TRBV7-2 and TRBJ2-3, with 11 bases identical to TRBD2. Germline V gene lookup returns CDR1 SGHTA and CDR2 FQGNSA. V trimming: 6 bases; J trimming: 6 bases; junction bases outside the gene matches: 5. This CDR3 contains 14 residues.